Each of the 20 T cell receptor beta chains below was sequenced from the same sample in a study of cytomegalovirus exposure and HLA in healthy donors. 60 Vbeta and 13 Jbeta primers were used in PCR. The protocol was immunoSEQ multiplex PCR, while the TCRdb copy is restricted to in-frame clones and leaves out a portion. There are 100,000 to 150,000 clones in the sample, with approximately 1.5% held by the top ten. Sequencing was carried out using PBMCs. All receptors come from a woman aged 40 to 50 in good health and CMV-seronegative.

The chain is built from TRBV5-1 and TRBJ1-1; D unresolved. Trimming stripped 0 bases from V and 0 bases from J, with 6 bases between. This CDR3 contains 14 residues. Per the germline V gene, CDR1 is SGHRS and CDR2 is YFSETQ. The CDR3 reads CASSLGRLNTEAFF. The CDR3 coding sequence is TGCGCCAGCAGCTTGGGGAGGCTGAACACTGAAGCTTTCTTT.

The chain combines TRBV19 with TRBJ2-7; 9 bases are shared with TRBD2. CDR3 length: 15 residues. Trimming cost V 3 bases and J 5 bases; bases outside gene matches: 8. Germline V CDR1 and CDR2: LNHDA, SQIVND (reference sequence). CDR3 region: CASSILGGGANEQYF. The CDR3 nucleotides read TGTGCCAGTAGTATTCTTGGCGGGGGGGCAAACGAGCAGTACTTC.

The V gene is TRBV28, the J gene TRBJ1-2, with D maybe TRBD1 (6 bases). Germline V gives CDR1 MDHEN, CDR2 SYDVKM. This CDR3 spans 16 amino acids. Trimming removed 6 bases at V and 0 bases at J, with 17 bases between. The CDR3 region is CASRIPQGSANYGYTF. The CDR3 nucleotides are TGTGCCAGCAGGATACCACAGGGATCGGCTAACTATGGCTACACCTTC.

The V call is TRBV7-9, the J call TRBJ1-1; D possibly corresponds to TRBD1 (5 bases). The CDR3 has 15 residues. Trimming removed 0 bases from V and 5 bases from J, with 13 bases in between. Per germline, CDR1 SEHNR and CDR2 FQNEAQ (reference sequence). The CDR3 here is CASSLAGSGQTEAFF. The CDR3 nucleotides are TGTGCCAGCAGCTTAGCAGGGTCAGGGCAAACTGAAGCTTTCTTT. The full variable domain, completed using reference TRBV7-9 and TRBJ1-1, is DTGVSQNPRHKITKRGQNVTFRCDPISEHNRLYWYRQTLGQGPEFLTYFQNEAQLEKSRLLSDRFSAERPKGSFSTLEIQRTEQGDSAMYLCASSLAGSGQTEAFFGQGTRLTVV.

The rearrangement uses TRBV11-1 and TRBJ1-1; D uncertain. The germline CDR1 and CDR2 sequences are SGHAT and FQDESV (reference sequence). CDR3 length: 15 amino acids. Deletions cut 5 bases from V and 1 base from J, with 14 bases between. As DNA, the CDR3 is TGTGCCAGCAGCCAGCGGAACCCCCAGAACACTGAAGCTTTCTTT. Translating gives CASSQRNPQNTEAFF.

The J gene is TRBJ2-3, the V gene TRBV4-2, with TRBD1 matching 10 bases. The germline CDR1 and CDR2 sequences are LGHNA and YNFKEQ. V was pared by 4 bases and J by 2 bases, with 6 bases of the junction left unmatched. The CDR3 sequence is 16 residues long. DNA of the CDR3: TGTGCCAGCAGCCCGCGACAGGGGGCCGACACAGATACGCAGTATTTT. It encodes CASSPRQGADTDTQYF.

V and J are TRBV18 and TRBJ2-5; no reliable D call. The V and J ends lost 5 bases and 3 bases respectively, with 10 bases between them. The CDR3 loop spans 13 amino acids. Germline assignment: CDR1 KGHSH and CDR2 LQKENI. DNA of the CDR3: TGTGCCAGCTCATCGAACAGTGAAGAGACCCAGTACTTC. This codes for CASSSNSEETQYF.

The rearrangement joins TRBV14 to TRBJ2-1; D unclear. The CDR3 totals 13 residues. Germline lookup yields CDR1 SGHDN and CDR2 FVKESK. Between the trimmed V and J ends, which lost 2 bases and 3 bases, there was a span of 5 bases. CDR3 nucleotides: TGTGCCAGCAGCCAAAATAGCTACAATGAGCAGTTCTTC. Its protein is CASSQNSYNEQFF.

The chain employs TRBV28 and TRBJ1-2; weak D call: TRBD1 (5 bases). Trimming removed 1 base at V and 7 bases at J, with 16 bases between. Germline CDR1 reads MDHEN; CDR2 reads SYDVKM. The CDR3 extends over 15 amino acids. DNA for the CDR3: TGTGCCAGCAGTTTATACCTCGTGGGGCTAAGTGGCTACACCTTC. Protein product: CASSLYLVGLSGYTF.

This chain joins TRBV19 and TRBJ1-1, with TRBD1 as a possible D gene (6 bases). Germline V CDR1 and CDR2: LNHDA, SQIVND (reference sequence). The CDR3 spans 13 residues. Trimming shortened V by 3 bases and J by 6 bases, and 11 bases separated the two germline ends. CDR3 nucleotide sequence: TGTGCCAGTAGTATCGGGGGGCCCGCTGAAGCTTTCTTT. Translated, it gives CASSIGGPAEAFF.

This chain joins TRBV4-3 and TRBJ2-1; no clear D gene. There are 16 residues in the CDR3. Trimming cost V 0 bases and J 0 bases, with 9 bases left between them. The germline gives CDR1 LGHNA, CDR2 YSLEER. The CDR3 DNA sequence: TGCGCCAGCAGCCAAGACCCAGTAAGCTCCTACAATGAGCAGTTCTTC. Its protein product is CASSQDPVSSYNEQFF.

The CDR3 reads CASSTGGSNEKLFF. The CDR3 coding sequence is TGCGCCAGCAGCACCGGGGGGTCGAATGAAAAACTGTTTTTT. The genes are TRBV5-1 and TRBJ1-4; possibly TRBD1 for D (5 bases). Between the trimmed V and J ends, which lost 4 bases and 5 bases, there was a span of 12 bases. Germline loops: CDR1 SGHRS, CDR2 YFSETQ. This CDR3 spans 14 amino acids.

V and J are TRBV10-3 and TRBJ2-1; 8 bases match TRBD2. CDR3 length: 14 amino acids. V shed 7 bases, J shed 6 bases, and the junction held 8 bases outside the gene matches. CDR1 ENHRY and CDR2 SYGVKD come from the germline V gene. The CDR3 sequence: CAITSGTRSNEQFF. For the CDR3, the DNA is TGTGCCATCACTTCCGGGACTAGATCCAATGAGCAGTTCTTC.

The gene calls are TRBV18 and TRBJ1-1, with no clear D. From germline, CDR1 is KGHSH and CDR2 LQKENI. This CDR3 contains 14 residues. Trimming took off 3 bases at V and 0 bases at J, with 8 bases between the two ends. CDR3 sequence: CASSPADMNTEAFF. The CDR3 DNA is TGTGCCAGCTCACCTGCAGATATGAACACTGAAGCTTTCTTT.

This rearrangement joins TRBV14 to TRBJ2-7; 8 bases map to TRBD1. CDR3 length: 15 residues. The germline CDR1 and CDR2 sequences are SGHDN and FVKESK. Germline trimming cut 1 base from V and 4 bases from J; bases unmatched to any gene: 6. The CDR3 DNA follows: TGTGCCAGCAGCCAAGGGCAGGGGGCGGGGTACGAGCAGTACGTC. Amino acid sequence: CASSQGQGAGYEQYV.

The chain employs TRBV10-3 and TRBJ2-3; D is possibly TRBD2 (5 bases). V was shortened by 7 bases and J by 2 bases, with 25 bases between the two germline ends. The CDR3 loop spans 18 amino acids. Per germline, CDR1 ENHRY and CDR2 SYGVKD. The CDR3 DNA reads TGTGCCATCAAAGCGGACGCTGCGGCGGCCGCCTTCACAGATACGCAGTATTTT. Translated, it gives CAIKADAAAAAFTDTQYF.

The chain combines TRBV27 with TRBJ1-3; TRBD1 matches 7 bases. Germline V gives CDR1 MNHEY, CDR2 SMNVEV (reference sequence). There are 14 residues in the CDR3. V shed 6 bases, J shed 4 bases, and the junction held 6 bases outside the gene matches. CDR3 region: CASSLNRGGNTIYF. CDR3 coding DNA: TGTGCCAGCAGCCTAAACAGGGGAGGAAACACCATATATTTT.

This chain uses TRBV5-1 with TRBJ2-3, with D perhaps TRBD1 (6 bases). Deletions cut 4 bases from V and 6 bases from J, with 15 bases between. Germline lookup yields CDR1 SGHRS and CDR2 YFSETQ. This CDR3 is built from 14 residues. CDR3 coding DNA: TGCGCCAGCAGCGGGGGCTGGCTTTGGGATACGCAGTATTTT. This gives the protein CASSGGWLWDTQYF.

J is TRBJ2-7 and V is TRBV11-3; D is possibly TRBD1 (6 bases). Between the trimmed V and J ends, which lost 5 bases and 4 bases, there was a span of 9 bases. The CDR3 has 12 amino acids. Per the germline V gene, CDR1 is SGHNT and CDR2 is YENEEA. The CDR3 reads CASSKGGYEQYF. The DNA of the CDR3 is TGTGCCAGCAGCAAAGGGGGTTACGAGCAGTACTTC.

Details on this clone: A junction boundary mismatches the germline segment, possibly from a read error. The J gene is TRBJ2-7, the V gene TRBV20-1, with D hard to call. This CDR3 has 10 residues. The germline V gene encodes CDR1 DFQATT and CDR2 SNEGSKA (reference sequence). This CDR3 reads CSASSHEQYF. The CDR3 DNA reads as TGCAGTGCTAGCTCCCACGAGCAGTACTTC.